Presented here are 21 T cell receptor beta chains from one specimen sequenced in a study of shared clonotypes between healthy human individuals (dated by TCRdb to between 2020 and 2021). To prepare the library, the immunoSEQ multiplex PCR assay was applied. Drawn from immuneACCESS, this table holds only the in-frame rearrangements with V and J called that TCRdb kept. Clones are partly lost; checked studies trace under half to an unresolved V gene and leave the rest unexplained. For this sample the table gives approximately 1,000,000 clones, of which roughly 80% were detected only once. The top ten clonotypes cover approximately 0.95% of the sample. The sample was memory CD4+ T cells from PBMCs. Explained via the paper, the cell subset or site label denotes: CD45RA-negative fraction. The receptors come from a man between 18 and 35 years old in good health. Some clones in this sample may be carry-over from other donors' samples.

The chain employs TRBV10-3 and TRBJ1-6; perhaps TRBD1 as D (5 bases). Per the germline V gene, CDR1 is ENHRY and CDR2 is SYGVKD. V was trimmed by 6 bases and J by 6 bases, leaving 12 bases between them. CDR3 size: 14 residues. The CDR3 sequence is CAISRDGPNSPLHF. The CDR3 DNA is TGTGCCATCAGCAGGGACGGACCTAATTCACCCCTCCACTTT.

As regards this clone: A single base separates this from a much larger clone, so it may be a read error. J is TRBJ2-2 and V is TRBV29-1, with 13 bases aligning to TRBD2. Germline CDR1 reads SQVTM; CDR2 reads ANQGSEA. The CDR3 sequence is 16 residues long. The CDR3 region is CSVPRTSGSSTGELSF. DNA of the CDR3: TGCAGCGTCCCCAGGACTAGCGGGAGCTCCACCGGGGAGCTGTCTTTT.

This clone showed up just a few times. The chain links TRBV7-2 to TRBJ2-6, with D hard to call. With 2 bases removed from V and 0 bases from J, the gap between germline ends came to 5 bases. The CDR3 consists of 15 residues. The germline gives CDR1 SGHTA, CDR2 FQGNSA. In DNA, the CDR3 is TGTGCCAGCAGCTTACGACTCTCTGGGGCCAACGTCCTGACTTTC. This codes for CASSLRLSGANVLTF.

Of note for this clone: Other DNA sequences in this sample translate to the same CDR3. The chain links TRBV29-1 to TRBJ2-7; D is unclear. The CDR3 extends over 11 amino acids. Deletions cut 7 bases from V and 3 bases from J, with 10 bases between. Germline V lookup: CDR1 SQVTM, CDR2 ANQGSEA. This chain's CDR3 is CSARWGYEQYF. Written as DNA, the CDR3 is TGCAGCGCCCGTTGGGGCTACGAGCAGTACTTC.

The rearrangement links TRBV29-1 to TRBJ2-7; perhaps TRBD2 as D (7 bases). The V gene's germline CDR1 is SQVTM and CDR2 ANQGSEA. Trimming left V 7 bases short and J 3 bases short, with 16 bases between. The CDR3 has 13 amino acids. The CDR3 nucleotides are TGCAGCGCAGACGGGGGGCCAGGCTACGAGCAGTACTTC. This translates into CSADGGPGYEQYF.

The V call is TRBV27, the J call TRBJ2-3; 10 positions match TRBD1. Per germline, CDR1 MNHEY and CDR2 SMNVEV (reference sequence). J gave up 2 bases and V 6 bases, and 8 bases lay outside the gene matches. The CDR3 length is 16 residues. The CDR3 sequence: CASRSTGTGVTDTQYF. The CDR3 DNA sequence: TGTGCCAGCAGGTCCACCGGGACAGGGGTCACAGATACGCAGTATTTT.

CDR3: CASRIAGPLKNIQYF. Here the CDR3 DNA reads TGTGCCAGCAGAATAGCGGGGCCCCTTAAAAACATTCAGTACTTC. V is TRBV27 and J is TRBJ2-4, with TRBD2 matching 8 bases. Per the germline V gene, CDR1 is MNHEY and CDR2 is SMNVEV (reference sequence). The ends lost 6 bases at V and 4 bases at J; junction bases unmatched: 8. This CDR3 spans 15 amino acids.

In regard to this clone: This CDR3 is also generated by other DNA sequences in the sample. The gene calls are TRBV30 and TRBJ2-7, with unresolved D. Germline V CDR1 and CDR2: GTSNPN, SVGIG (reference sequence). V dropped 0 bases and J dropped 4 bases, with 7 bases sitting between them. CDR3 size: 12 residues. CDR3: CAWSVAGYEQYF. The CDR3 DNA reads as TGTGCCTGGAGTGTAGCTGGGTACGAGCAGTACTTC.

V gene TRBV6-6 combines with J gene TRBJ2-7, with D possibly matching TRBD1 (5 bases). This CDR3 has 12 residues. Per the germline V gene, CDR1 is MNHNY and CDR2 is SVGAGI (reference sequence). V lost 0 bases and J 7 bases, leaving 7 bases between the germline ends. The CDR3 loop is CASSYSQVEQYF. CDR3 nucleotides: TGTGCCAGCAGTTACTCACAGGTAGAGCAGTACTTC.

This sequence joins TRBV5-5 and TRBJ1-2; 7 bases align to TRBD1. This CDR3 comprises 17 residues. The germline gives CDR1 SGHKS, CDR2 YYEKEE (reference sequence). V dropped 0 bases and J dropped 4; count of bases not matched to a gene: 12. The CDR3 is CASSLGLGGQSVYGYTF. CDR3 sequence (DNA): TGTGCCAGCAGCTTGGGCCTCGGGGGACAGTCCGTCTATGGCTACACCTTC.

CDR3 amino acids: CASSQDARDYEQYF. DNA for the CDR3: TGTGCCAGCAGCCAAGACGCCAGGGACTACGAGCAGTACTTC. The rearrangement uses TRBV4-2 and TRBJ2-7, with D maybe TRBD1 (5 bases). The CDR3 length is 14 residues. CDR1 LGHNA and CDR2 YNFKEQ come from the germline V gene. The V end lost 0 bases, the J end lost 3 bases, and 9 bases lay between the germline ends.

The rearrangement joins TRBV7-2 to TRBJ1-3, with D hard to call. The CDR3 loop spans 12 amino acids. With 4 bases removed from V and 6 bases from J, the gap between germline ends came to 7 bases. Germline CDR1 and CDR2: SGHTA and FQGNSA. This chain's CDR3 is CASSSSINTIYF. The CDR3 DNA sequence: TGTGCCAGCAGCTCCAGTATAAACACCATATATTTT.

This sequence joins TRBV29-1 and TRBJ2-2; tentatively, D is TRBD1 (6 bases). V was cut by 6 bases and J by 3 bases, with 11 bases left in between. Germline V gene sequence: CDR1 SQVTM, CDR2 ANQGSEA. The CDR3 has 13 amino acids. CDR3 DNA sequence: TGCAGCGTGGGACACGAGCACACCGGGGAGCTGTTTTTT. Protein: CSVGHEHTGELFF.

This clone is a singleton in its sample. The chain recombines TRBV19 with TRBJ2-1; 9 bases fit TRBD2. Per the germline V gene, CDR1 is LNHDA and CDR2 is SQIVND (reference sequence). The CDR3 spans 13 residues. Unmatched junction bases numbered 7, after V lost 7 bases and J lost 9 bases. The CDR3 loop is CASNPSGTGEQFF. The CDR3, as DNA: TGTGCCAGTAACCCTAGCGGGACGGGTGAGCAGTTCTTC.

The chain carries TRBV7-6 and TRBJ2-6; 7 bases are shared with TRBD1. CDR1 and CDR2 from the germline V gene are SGHVS and FNYEAQ. The J segment lost 3 bases and the V segment lost 5 bases, leaving 13 bases of the junction unmatched. CDR3 length: 18 amino acids. CDR3 in DNA: TGTGCCAGCAGCAAACGACAGGGCCAATCTGGTGGGGCCAACGTCCTGACTTTC. Its translation: CASSKRQGQSGGANVLTF.

This chain uses TRBV18 with TRBJ2-7; either TRBD1 or TRBD2 may fit D (9 bases each). Germline V CDR1 and CDR2: KGHSH, LQKENI. V was shortened by 4 bases and J by 0 bases, with 34 bases between the two germline ends. The CDR3 runs to 22 residues. CDR3 bases: TGTGCCAGCTCACGGGGTCCCAGGGCCGGGACAGGGAGTAGCGGGGGCTCCTACGAGCAGTACTTC. Translation: CASSRGPRAGTGSSGGSYEQYF. Complete variable domain (other parts from reference TRBV18 and TRBJ2-7): NAGVMQNPRHLVRRRGQEARLRCSPMKGHSHVYWYRQLPEEGLKFMVYLQKENIIDESGMPKERFSAEFPKEGPSILRIQQVVRGDSAAYFCASSRGPRAGTGSSGGSYEQYFGPGTRLTVT.

The CDR3 loop is CASSSPGTRSTDTQYF. The CDR3 DNA sequence: TGTGCCAGCAGCTCACCCGGGACTAGAAGCACAGATACGCAGTATTTT. The chain carries TRBV5-4 and TRBJ2-3; 8 bases fit TRBD2. CDR3 length: 16 amino acids. With 3 bases clipped from V and 0 bases from J, the junction kept 6 bases outside the gene matches. Germline loops: CDR1 SGHNT, CDR2 YYREEE (reference sequence).

This clone was observed at least ten times. The rearrangement joins TRBV15 to TRBJ1-2; D may be TRBD1 (6 bases). CDR3 length equals 18 residues. The V gene lost 1 base and the J gene lost 2 bases, with 20 bases spanning the gap. CDR1 is LNHNV, CDR2 YYDKDF, per germline (reference sequence). The CDR3 DNA reads TGTGCCACCAGCAGAGGGTACATAGGGGGGGCCCAGAACTATGGCTACACCTTC. Translation gives CATSRGYIGGAQNYGYTF.

The chain couples TRBV21-1 to TRBJ1-1. TRBV21-1 is recorded as a pseudogene. This CDR3 is built from 12 residues. This CDR3 is CASLLNNTEAFF. CDR3 DNA: TGTGCCAGCCTTTTGAATAACACTGAAGCTTTCTTT.

This clone was counted many times. The chain combines TRBV7-3 with TRBJ2-7; 7 nucleotides agree with TRBD1. This CDR3 comprises 13 residues. Per germline, CDR1 SGHTA and CDR2 FQGTGA. V was clipped by 2 bases and J by 9 bases; unmatched bases: 7. CDR3 sequence (DNA): TGTGCCAGCAGCTTAGACAGGGAAGGAGTGCAGTACTTC. This gives the protein CASSLDREGVQYF.

Worth noting for this clone: This specimen includes other DNA sequences encoding the same CDR3. This sequence joins TRBV28 and TRBJ1-1; D is uncertain. The CDR3 is 13 amino acids. Germline CDR1 and CDR2: MDHEN and SYDVKM. V was pared by 6 bases and J by 0 bases, with 8 bases between. The CDR3 DNA follows: TGTGCCAGCAGCCCCCCCATGAACACTGAAGCTTTCTTT. Protein product: CASSPPMNTEAFF.